The clone carrying this T cell receptor (beta chain) was recorded at least ten times. The antigen is unknown. This entry is derived from a study of Graves' ophthalmopathy and Graves' hyperthyroidism. Notes on the study in general: The majority of expanded thyroid clonotypes above 0.001 frequency also occurred in blood. Both an approximately 70% sensitivity and an approximately 72% specificity characterized the model's predictions of ophthalmopathy progression.

RNA transcripts were the source from which TCR beta CDR3 regions were amplified. An initial RT-PCR round employing HTBI primers preceded a second-round multiplex PCR. MiXCR, applied by TCRdb to the multiplex PCR reads, yields one record per CDR3 protein. This table holds around 170,000 distinct CDR3 sequences, more than 30% found once. Symptoms, serum thyroxine and TRAb, thyroid ultrasound, and orbital computed tomography formed the diagnostic basis. This CDR3 spans 16 amino acids. Germline-derived CDR1 and CDR2 are MNHEY and SVGEGT. V was pared by 4 bases and J by 5 bases, with 10 bases of the junction left unmatched.

This sequence was found in a woman aged 35 to 49 with Graves' ophthalmopathy. The chain recombines TRBV6-2 or TRBV6-3 with TRBJ1-5; 8 bases map to TRBD1. The source material was peripheral blood. CDR3 coding DNA: TGTGCCAGCAGTTCCATAGGACAGGGCTTTTATCAGCCCCAGCATTTT. Translated: CASSSIGQGFYQPQHF.